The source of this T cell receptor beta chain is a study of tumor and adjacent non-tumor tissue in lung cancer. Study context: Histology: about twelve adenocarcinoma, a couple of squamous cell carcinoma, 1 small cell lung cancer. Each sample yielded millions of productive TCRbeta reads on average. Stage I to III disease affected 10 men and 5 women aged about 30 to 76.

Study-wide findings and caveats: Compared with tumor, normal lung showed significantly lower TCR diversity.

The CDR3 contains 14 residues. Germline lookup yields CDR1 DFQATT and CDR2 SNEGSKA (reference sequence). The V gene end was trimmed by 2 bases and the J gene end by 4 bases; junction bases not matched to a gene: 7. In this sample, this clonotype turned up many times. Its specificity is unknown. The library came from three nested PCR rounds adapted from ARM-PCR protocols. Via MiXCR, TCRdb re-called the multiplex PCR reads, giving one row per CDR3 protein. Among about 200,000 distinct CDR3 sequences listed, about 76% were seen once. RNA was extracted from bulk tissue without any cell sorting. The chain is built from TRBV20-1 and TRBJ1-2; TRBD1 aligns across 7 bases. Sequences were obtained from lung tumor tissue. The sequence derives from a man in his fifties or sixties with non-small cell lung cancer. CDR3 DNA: TGCAGTGCTAGAAGTGCGGGACAGTTCTATGGCTACACCTTC. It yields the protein CSARSAGQFYGYTF.